The sequence of this T cell receptor (beta chain) was determined in a study of molecular identifiers for immune sequencing clone quantification. Study-wide points: More than 97% of effector molecules, versus under 1% of naive-cell molecules, belonged to clones above 20 RNA copies. Spiked-in Jurkat TCR RNA corresponding to one cell was reported as detectable against 750,000 to 1,000,000 naive cells.

Preparation methods for the bulk TCR libraries were those previously described, with listed TCR primers. Each CDR3 protein gets one entry after TCRdb re-called the PCR reads with MiXCR. The data contain around 470,000 distinct CDR3 sequences, 25% of them singletons. As for this clonotype: The antigen is not known.

The germline CDR1 and CDR2 sequences are DFQATT and SNEGSKA (reference sequence). V trimming: 0 bases; J trimming: 8 bases; junction bases outside the gene matches: 8. The CDR3 has 17 amino acids. Sequences were obtained from naive CD8+ T cells from blood, with Jurkat cell RNA spiked in. As to subset: FACS-sorted CD8+CD4-CCR7+CD45RA+ naive T cells. The receptor was isolated from a human donor in good health. Some libraries in this study had Jurkat cell RNA spiked in. J is TRBJ2-1 and V is TRBV20-1; 15 bases are shared with TRBD2. CDR3 sequence reads: CSARDRGTSGRTDEQFF. In nucleotides, the CDR3 is TGCAGTGCTAGAGATAGGGGGACTAGCGGGAGGACGGATGAGCAGTTCTTC.